Below, 29 T cell receptor beta chains from the same sample are listed, as sequenced in a study of cytomegalovirus exposure and HLA in healthy donors. The PCR used 60 Vbeta and 13 Jbeta primers. Only in-frame clones appear in the TCRdb table, and some are missing; sequencing was by immunoSEQ multiplex PCR. The data show some 28,000 clones, roughly 60% seen once. Source material: PBMCs. The receptors were gathered from a male donor in good health and CMV-seropositive.

This clone was counted between two and nine times. The CDR3 is CASSVQQGNTGELFF. The DNA of the CDR3 is TGTGCCAGCAGTGTCCAACAGGGAAACACCGGGGAGCTGTTTTTT. V usage is TRBV2 and J usage is TRBJ2-2; D perhaps matches TRBD1 (6 bases). Germline V gene lookup returns CDR1 SNHLY and CDR2 FYNNEI. V lost 4 bases, J lost 2 bases, and 11 bases lay in between. CDR3 length: 15 residues.

The V gene is TRBV6-1, the J gene TRBJ1-5; D gene unclear. The germline gives CDR1 MNHNS, CDR2 SASEGT. CDR3 length: 12 amino acids. V was trimmed by 3 bases and J by 7 bases, leaving 7 bases between them. The CDR3 reads CASSDPLQPQHF. The CDR3, as DNA: TGTGCCAGCAGTGACCCACTACAGCCCCAGCATTTT.

This clone was seen a single time. The rearrangement joins TRBV25-1 to TRBJ1-4; D not resolved. There are 13 residues in the CDR3. With 7 bases removed from V and 7 bases from J, the gap between germline ends came to 13 bases. CDR1 and CDR2 from the germline V gene are MGHDK and SYGVNS. In DNA form, the CDR3 reads TGTGCCAGCACCCCGCAGTATGGTGAAAAACTGTTTTTT. Amino acid sequence: CASTPQYGEKLFF.

This clone was recorded a few times. The chain uses TRBV18 and TRBJ1-1, with D perhaps TRBD1 (6 bases). CDR3 size: 14 residues. Between the trimmed V and J ends, which lost 3 bases and 4 bases, there was a span of 12 bases. Germline lookup yields CDR1 KGHSH and CDR2 LQKENI. The CDR3 reads CASSPDRTRTEAFF. CDR3 nucleotides: TGTGCCAGCTCACCCGACAGGACGCGCACTGAAGCTTTCTTT.

V and J are TRBV6-6 and TRBJ1-2, with D maybe TRBD1 (5 bases). V lost 4 bases and J lost 13, with 13 bases in between. The CDR3 is 11 residues long. Germline CDR1 MNHNY, CDR2 SVGAGI (reference sequence). The CDR3 sequence is CASSSTDLLTF. DNA for the CDR3: TGTGCCAGCAGTTCGACAGATCTCCTCACCTTC.

The J gene is TRBJ1-5, the V gene TRBV13; TRBD1 agrees at 8 bases. The J segment lost 1 base and the V segment lost 5 bases, leaving 10 bases of the junction unmatched. Germline CDR1 reads PRHDT; CDR2 reads FYEKMQ (reference sequence). The CDR3 extends over 17 amino acids. The CDR3 region is CASSRGGQGASNQPQHF. The CDR3 bases are TGTGCCAGCAGCCGAGGCGGCCAGGGGGCCAGCAATCAGCCCCAGCATTTT.

The chain links TRBV6-5 to TRBJ1-2, with 9 bases aligning to TRBD1. The CDR3 totals 12 residues. Germline CDR1 reads MNHEY; CDR2 reads SVGAGI. The V and J ends lost 5 bases and 9 bases, in that order; junction bases with no gene match: 4. Written as DNA, the CDR3 is TGTGCCAGCAGTCCGGGACAGGGACGCTACACCTTC. Amino acid sequence: CASSPGQGRYTF.

The sample holds one count of this clone. This rearrangement joins TRBV7-2 to TRBJ2-5, with D possibly being TRBD1 (6 bases). There are 15 residues in the CDR3. V dropped 1 base and J dropped 3 bases, with 12 bases sitting between them. Germline V gene sequence: CDR1 SGHTA, CDR2 FQGNSA. The CDR3 region has the DNA TGTGCCAGCAGCTTAGGGGTTCGGACAGAAGAGACCCAGTACTTC. It codes for CASSLGVRTEETQYF.

The J gene is TRBJ2-1, the V gene TRBV6-5; the D gene is possibly TRBD1 (5 bases). This CDR3 has 14 residues. From germline, CDR1 is MNHEY and CDR2 SVGAGI. The V end lost 0 bases, the J end lost 12 bases, and 15 bases lay between the germline ends. The CDR3 reads CASSYSEGVGGQFF. CDR3 DNA sequence: TGTGCCAGCAGTTACTCGGAAGGGGTGGGTGGGCAGTTCTTC.

The J gene is TRBJ1-1, the V gene TRBV7-3; D not certain. With 2 bases removed from V and 5 bases from J, the gap between germline ends came to 12 bases. The CDR3 is 14 amino acids. Germline-derived CDR1 and CDR2 are SGHTA and FQGTGA. CDR3: CASSLLGVETEAFF. The CDR3 DNA reads TGTGCCAGCAGCTTACTGGGCGTAGAGACTGAAGCTTTCTTT.

The chain employs TRBV29-1 and TRBJ1-1; D is ambiguous. CDR3 size: 13 residues. The V and J ends lost 0 bases and 0 bases respectively, with 5 bases between them. From germline, CDR1 is SQVTM and CDR2 ANQGSEA. CDR3 bases: TGCAGCGTTGAAGACTTTATGAACACTGAAGCTTTCTTT. Translating it yields CSVEDFMNTEAFF.

The V gene is TRBV2, the J gene TRBJ1-5, with 9 bases aligning to TRBD1. J was trimmed by 0 bases and V by 4 bases; bases with no gene match: 4. The CDR3 covers 16 residues. The germline CDR1 and CDR2 sequences are SNHLY and FYNNEI. The CDR3 DNA reads TGTGCCAGCAGTGGACAGGGGGGGGTTAGCAATCAGCCCCAGCATTTT. Translated: CASSGQGGVSNQPQHF.

V gene TRBV6-5 combines with J gene TRBJ1-1, with TRBD1 as a possible D gene (5 bases). The CDR3 has 13 residues. Germline V lookup: CDR1 MNHEY, CDR2 SVGAGI. Trimming took off 6 bases at V and 4 bases at J, with 12 bases between the two ends. In nucleotides, the CDR3 is TGTGCCAGCAGCCTGGGAGGGGCCACTGAAGCTTTCTTT. Translation gives CASSLGGATEAFF.

This clone occurred a few times. This chain connects TRBV5-1 to TRBJ2-7; TRBD2 is a possible D gene (6 bases). Germline V gives CDR1 SGHRS, CDR2 YFSETQ. The CDR3 has 13 amino acids. Trimming took 4 bases from V and 6 from J, leaving 14 bases between them. CDR3 region: CASSTGAQAEQYF. The CDR3 DNA reads as TGCGCCAGCAGCACGGGAGCCCAGGCCGAGCAGTACTTC.

The rearrangement uses TRBV15 and TRBJ2-1; 8 bases line up with TRBD2. Looked up from germline, CDR1 is LNHNV and CDR2 is YYDKDF (reference sequence). Losses at the gene ends were 0 bases for V and 2 bases for J; bases not matched to a gene: 12. The CDR3 extends over 19 amino acids. The CDR3 region is CATSRDLRSGRGTYNEQFF. CDR3 nucleotide sequence: TGTGCCACCAGCAGAGATCTTCGGAGCGGGAGAGGGACCTACAATGAGCAGTTCTTC. The whole variable domain, filled in from reference TRBV15 and TRBJ2-1, reads DAMVIQNPRYQVTQFGKPVTLSCSQTLNHNVMYWYQQKSSQAPKLLFHYYDKDFNNEADTPDNFQSRRPNTSFCFLDIRSPGLGDTAMYLCATSRDLRSGRGTYNEQFFGPGTRLTVL.

The chain uses TRBV5-1 and TRBJ2-7; no definite D call. This CDR3 contains 15 residues. Looked up from germline, CDR1 is SGHRS and CDR2 is YFSETQ. Trimming took 2 bases from V and 0 from J, leaving 12 bases between them. The CDR3 reads CASSFGQVSSYEQYF. CDR3 bases: TGCGCCAGCAGCTTTGGGCAGGTGAGCTCCTACGAGCAGTACTTC. The full variable domain, rest sourced from reference TRBV5-1 and TRBJ2-7, is KAGVTQTPRYLIKTRGQQVTLSCSPISGHRSVSWYQQTPGQGLQFLFEYFSETQRNKGNFPGRFSGRQFSNSRSEMNVSTLELGDSALYLCASSFGQVSSYEQYFGPGTRLTVT.

The chain combines TRBV9 with TRBJ2-7; a weak D match, TRBD2 (6 bases). The germline CDR1 and CDR2 sequences are SGDLS and YYNGEE. The CDR3 covers 14 residues. V gave up 1 base and J gave up 5 bases, with 13 bases separating them. CDR3 loop: CASSVTGDENEQYF. CDR3 bases: TGTGCCAGCAGCGTAACGGGGGATGAGAACGAGCAGTACTTC.

The chain combines TRBV15 with TRBJ1-1, with 7 bases identical to TRBD1. CDR1 LNHNV and CDR2 YYDKDF come from the germline V gene (reference sequence). The CDR3 totals 16 residues. V lost 2 bases to trimming and J lost 5 bases; unmatched junction nucleotides: 11. The CDR3 region has the DNA TGTGCCACCAGCAGACACATAGACAGGGAAGGTACTGAAGCTTTCTTT. This sequence encodes CATSRHIDREGTEAFF.

The rearrangement links TRBV6-6 to TRBJ1-6; D perhaps matches TRBD1 (5 bases). The CDR3 totals 14 residues. Trimming shortened V by 2 bases and J by 7 bases, and 9 bases separated the two germline ends. CDR1 is MNHNY and CDR2 is SVGAGI in the germline V gene (reference sequence). The chain's CDR3 is CASSYPRGNSPLHF. CDR3 DNA: TGTGCCAGCAGTTACCCCCGGGGGAATTCACCCCTCCACTTT.

This clone came up once. The CDR3: CASSDREAPYEQYF. For the CDR3, the DNA is TGTGCCAGTTCGGACAGGGAAGCTCCCTACGAGCAGTACTTC. The chain has TRBV18 and TRBJ2-7, with 8 bases identical to TRBD1. J was trimmed by 2 bases and V by 9 bases; bases with no gene match: 9. The CDR3 is 14 amino acids. Germline-derived CDR1 and CDR2 are KGHSH and LQKENI.

The genes are TRBV10-3 and TRBJ1-1; perhaps TRBD1 as D (5 bases). Per the germline V gene, CDR1 is ENHRY and CDR2 is SYGVKD. Between the trimmed V and J ends, which lost 3 bases and 2 bases, there was a span of 13 bases. This CDR3 is 15 amino acids long. The CDR3 nucleotides are TGTGCCATCAGTGACCTTGGGAGGGACAACACTGAAGCTTTCTTT. Translation gives CAISDLGRDNTEAFF.

This clone was observed a handful of times. The rearrangement joins TRBV5-4 to TRBJ1-1; D gene ambiguous. Trimming removed 1 base from V and 1 base from J, with 8 bases in between. Germline V gene data show CDR1 as SGHNT and CDR2 as YYREEE (reference sequence). This CDR3 has 14 residues. The CDR3 nucleotides are TGTGCCAGCAGCTTGATTGAGGCGAACACTGAAGCTTTCTTT. It specifies CASSLIEANTEAFF. The variable domain in full, completed from reference TRBV5-4 and TRBJ1-1, reads ETGVTQSPTHLIKTRGQQVTLRCSSQSGHNTVSWYQQALGQGPQFIFQYYREEENGRGNFPPRFSGLQFPNYSSELNVNALELDDSALYLCASSLIEANTEAFFGQGTRLTVV.

The V call is TRBV19, the J call TRBJ1-5; a weak D match, TRBD1 (5 bases). V shed 8 bases and J shed 4 bases, with 15 bases lying between them. From germline, CDR1 is LNHDA and CDR2 SQIVND (reference sequence). The CDR3 is 14 amino acids. CDR3 sequence reads: CASRGTSGNQPQHF. CDR3 DNA: TGTGCCAGTCGGGGGACCTCTGGGAATCAGCCCCAGCATTTT.

V gene TRBV5-6 combines with J gene TRBJ1-2; TRBD1 matches 7 bases. The CDR3 length is 13 residues. Germline V gene lookup returns CDR1 SGHDT and CDR2 YYEEEE. Trimming removed 6 bases from V and 8 bases from J; junction bases left unmatched: 10. The CDR3: CASKPTGVGGYTF. The CDR3 region has the DNA TGTGCCAGCAAACCTACAGGGGTCGGCGGCTACACCTTC.

This clone was counted only a few times. V gene TRBV7-9 combines with J gene TRBJ1-3, with 9 bases matching TRBD1. The germline CDR1 and CDR2 sequences are SEHNR and FQNEAQ (reference sequence). The ends lost 5 bases at V and 4 bases at J; junction bases unmatched: 12. The CDR3 totals 17 residues. In nucleotides, the CDR3 is TGTGCCAGCAGCCGTCCCGGGACAGGGACGGGGGGAAACACCATATATTTT. Protein: CASSRPGTGTGGNTIYF.

The J gene is TRBJ2-1, the V gene TRBV7-9; D is perhaps TRBD1 (6 bases). The CDR3 is 14 amino acids. V lost 5 bases and J lost 4, with 12 bases in between. CDR1 SEHNR and CDR2 FQNEAQ come from the germline V gene (reference sequence). CDR3 in DNA: TGTGCCAGCAGCAATACAGGGTCTTACAATGAGCAGTTCTTC. This encodes CASSNTGSYNEQFF.

A few counts support this clone. V gene TRBV18 combines with J gene TRBJ2-7, with TRBD2 as a possible D gene (6 bases). Germline CDR1 is KGHSH and CDR2 is LQKENI. This CDR3 contains 15 residues. V lost 3 bases, J lost 3 bases, and 15 bases lay in between. CDR3 in amino acids: CASSPGGAPGYEQYF. The CDR3, as DNA: TGTGCCAGCTCACCCGGCGGGGCGCCTGGCTACGAGCAGTACTTC.

The chain employs TRBV27 and TRBJ2-1; 7 bases are a match to TRBD2. V was clipped by 5 bases and J by 9 bases; unmatched bases: 10. Per germline, CDR1 MNHEY and CDR2 SMNVEV (reference sequence). The CDR3 sequence is 14 residues long. The CDR3: CASSIRRLAVEQFF. Here the CDR3 DNA reads TGTGCCAGCAGTATCCGGAGACTAGCCGTTGAGCAGTTCTTC.

J is TRBJ2-5 and V is TRBV30; 8 bases line up with TRBD2. V lost 2 bases, J lost 5 bases, and 13 bases stayed unmatched. The V gene's germline CDR1 is GTSNPN and CDR2 SVGIG (reference sequence). This CDR3 has 16 amino acids. The CDR3 sequence: CAWSPGLAGRQETQYF. CDR3 sequence (DNA): TGTGCCTGGAGTCCCGGGCTAGCGGGTCGGCAGGAGACCCAGTACTTC.